This entry lists 32 T cell receptor beta chains sequenced from one sample in a study of early T cells in non-severe SARS-CoV-2 infection. MiXCR was run by TCRdb on the 5' RACE reads, yielding one entry per CDR3 protein. The repertoire holds fewer than 40,000 distinct CDR3 sequences, with under 4.5% as singletons. The sequenced sample was whole blood. The receptors originated from an adult who was a healthcare worker with PCR-confirmed SARS-CoV-2 infection or an uninfected control (not recorded which).

This clonotype came up many times. J is TRBJ2-3 and V is TRBV11-2; D remains unclear. Germline V gene data show CDR1 as SGHAT and CDR2 as FQNNGV. The CDR3 spans 12 residues. With 0 bases removed from V and 7 bases from J, the gap between germline ends came to 5 bases. The CDR3 DNA follows: TGTGCCAGCAGCTTAGACTGGAATACGCAGTATTTT. This translates into CASSLDWNTQYF.

This clonotype was observed at least ten times. This chain uses TRBV4-1 with TRBJ2-1, with D possibly matching TRBD1 (5 bases). The germline V gene encodes CDR1 MGHRA and CDR2 YSYEKL. The CDR3 is 15 amino acids. The V end was cut by 2 bases, the J end by 2 bases, with 10 bases between. The CDR3 here is CASSQLQVTYNEQFF. The CDR3 DNA reads TGCGCCAGCAGCCAATTACAGGTCACCTACAATGAGCAGTTCTTC.

The table lists this clonotype with many counts. This sequence joins TRBV19 and TRBJ2-3; 7 bases match TRBD1. The ends lost 3 bases at V and 2 bases at J; junction bases unmatched: 2. The CDR3 is 14 amino acids. Germline CDR1 and CDR2: LNHDA and SQIVND (reference sequence). CDR3 sequence (DNA): TGTGCCAGTAGTATCGGGACAGACACAGATACGCAGTATTTT. This translates into CASSIGTDTDTQYF.

This clonotype was seen many times. J is TRBJ1-6 and V is TRBV4-1; 9 bases align to TRBD1. V shed 4 bases, J shed 10 bases, and the junction held 8 bases outside the gene matches. CDR3 length equals 15 residues. Germline-derived CDR1 and CDR2 are MGHRA and YSYEKL. The CDR3 is CASSPGTGYESPLHF. In nucleotides, the CDR3 is TGCGCCAGCAGCCCTGGGACAGGGTACGAGTCACCCCTCCACTTT.

The V call is TRBV3-1, the J call TRBJ2-6, with D possibly being TRBD1 (6 bases). Trimming removed 2 bases from V and 2 bases from J, with 13 bases in between. CDR1 is LGHDT and CDR2 is YNNKEL in the germline V gene (reference sequence). This CDR3 region has 17 residues. This chain's CDR3 is CASSQFQGLPGANVLTF. The CDR3 bases are TGTGCCAGCAGCCAATTCCAGGGGTTACCTGGGGCCAACGTCCTGACTTTC.

This clonotype was counted many times. The J gene is TRBJ2-7, the V gene TRBV20-1, with 8 bases that match TRBD1. The germline V gene has CDR1 DFQATT and CDR2 SNEGSKA (reference sequence). The junction had 10 bases not matched to a gene; V was cut back by 6 bases and J by 3 bases. The CDR3 is made up of 14 amino acids. The CDR3 here is CSAGQTGDFYEQYF. The CDR3 DNA sequence: TGCAGTGCCGGCCAGACAGGGGATTTCTACGAGCAGTACTTC.

This clonotype has at least ten counts. The chain recombines TRBV6-5 with TRBJ1-6, with D hard to call. V was pared by 2 bases and J by 10 bases, with 12 bases between. The length of the CDR3 is 14 residues. CDR1 and CDR2 from the germline V gene are MNHEY and SVGAGI. The CDR3 region is CASSYDTQRSPLHF. The CDR3 DNA follows: TGTGCCAGCAGTTACGACACCCAGAGGTCACCCCTCCACTTT.

This clonotype was seen repeatedly, ten times or more. V usage is TRBV5-4 and J usage is TRBJ2-3; 8 bases line up with TRBD2. CDR3 length: 16 amino acids. Losses at the gene ends were 0 bases for V and 2 bases for J; bases not matched to a gene: 5. Germline-derived CDR1 and CDR2 are SGHNT and YYREEE (reference sequence). The CDR3 DNA follows: TGTGCCAGCAGCTTGGGCGGGGGGCCGCACACAGATACGCAGTATTTT. Its translation is CASSLGGGPHTDTQYF.

This clonotype appeared many times. This chain links TRBV7-9 with TRBJ2-3; D is unresolved. There are 13 residues in the CDR3. Looked up from germline, CDR1 is SEHNR and CDR2 is FQNEAQ (reference sequence). Trimming took 9 bases from V and 1 from J, leaving 11 bases between them. The CDR3 region is CASGRSGTDTQYF. The CDR3 DNA sequence: TGTGCCAGTGGGCGGTCTGGCACAGATACGCAGTATTTT.

This clonotype was recorded many times. This chain connects TRBV24-1 to TRBJ2-7; 8 bases agree with TRBD2. Per germline, CDR1 KGHDR and CDR2 SFDVKD. The CDR3 spans 14 residues. Unmatched junction bases numbered 6, after V lost 4 bases and J lost 5 bases. This chain's CDR3 is CATSDTSGSDEQYF. The CDR3 nucleotides read TGTGCCACCAGTGACACCAGCGGGAGTGACGAGCAGTACTTC.

This clonotype was seen ten or more times. The chain uses TRBV5-1 and TRBJ2-3; D is unresolved. The CDR3 consists of 13 residues. V lost 0 bases and J 0 bases, leaving 2 bases between the germline ends. CDR1 and CDR2 from the germline V gene are SGHRS and YFSETQ. CDR3: CASSLGSTDTQYF. CDR3 nucleotide sequence: TGCGCCAGCAGCTTGGGCAGCACAGATACGCAGTATTTT.

Many counts were recorded for this clonotype. The rearrangement links TRBV20-1 to TRBJ2-7; D perhaps matches TRBD1 (5 bases). CDR1 is DFQATT, CDR2 SNEGSKA, per germline (reference sequence). Trimming cost V 2 bases and J 2 bases, with 13 bases left between them. The CDR3 sequence is 14 residues long. CDR3 sequence (DNA): TGCAGTGCTAGACTTCCAGGGTCAACCTACGAGCAGTACTTC. Its protein product is CSARLPGSTYEQYF.

This clonotype was counted many times. This rearrangement joins TRBV20-1 to TRBJ2-7; the match to TRBD2 covers 7 bases. Trimming took 1 base from V and 0 from J; bases not matched to a gene: 6. The CDR3 totals 15 residues. Germline V gene sequence: CDR1 DFQATT, CDR2 SNEGSKA (reference sequence). CDR3 in amino acids: CSARAGLVLSYEQYF. CDR3 nucleotides: TGCAGTGCTAGAGCCGGACTAGTCCTCTCCTACGAGCAGTACTTC.

The table lists this clonotype with many counts. The rearrangement joins TRBV9 to TRBJ2-3; D unclear. CDR1 is SGDLS and CDR2 is YYNGEE in the germline V gene. This CDR3 has 14 amino acids. Trimming took 0 bases from V and 2 from J, leaving 7 bases between them. The CDR3 bases are TGTGCCAGCAGCGTAGATATAATCACAGATACGCAGTATTTT. The encoded protein is CASSVDIITDTQYF. The whole variable domain, filled in from reference TRBV9 and TRBJ2-3, reads DSGVTQTPKHLITATGQRVTLRCSPRSGDLSVYWYQQSLDQGLQFLIQYYNGEERAKGNILERFSAQQFPDLHSELNLSSLELGDSALYFCASSVDIITDTQYFGPGTRLTVL.

Ten or more counts support this clonotype. The chain recombines TRBV6-5 with TRBJ2-1; 12 bases match TRBD2. The length of the CDR3 is 15 residues. Trimming took 5 bases from V and 9 from J; bases not matched to a gene: 8. The V gene's germline CDR1 is MNHEY and CDR2 SVGAGI. The CDR3 DNA sequence: TGTGCCAGCAGTCCTGGACTAGCGGGATGGAGTGAGCAGTTCTTC. This translates into CASSPGLAGWSEQFF.

There are many counts of this clonotype. This chain joins TRBV7-9 and TRBJ1-4; TRBD1 might be the D (5 bases). This CDR3 region has 15 residues. The V gene's germline CDR1 is SEHNR and CDR2 FQNEAQ (reference sequence). V lost 4 bases and J lost 0, with 9 bases in between. The CDR3 spells CASSSPQATNEKLFF. Here the CDR3 DNA reads TGTGCCAGCAGCTCCCCACAGGCAACTAATGAAAAACTGTTTTTT.

This clonotype occurred many times. The chain has TRBV7-2 and TRBJ2-2; D ambiguous. Germline CDR1 and CDR2: SGHTA and FQGNSA. V lost 1 base and J lost 0, with 9 bases in between. The CDR3 totals 16 residues. This CDR3 is CASSLESPTNTGELFF. The CDR3 bases are TGTGCCAGCAGCTTAGAAAGTCCTACGAACACCGGGGAGCTGTTTTTT.

This clonotype was detected a few times. The V and J genes are TRBV30 and TRBJ1-6, with D unclear. This CDR3 is 13 amino acids long. The ends were cut back, 2 bases at V and 8 bases at J, with 10 bases in the middle. Germline lookup yields CDR1 GTSNPN and CDR2 SVGIG (reference sequence). The CDR3 loop reads CAWSLSRDSPLHF. The CDR3 DNA reads TGTGCCTGGAGTCTTTCAAGGGATTCACCCCTCCACTTT. The variable domain in full, completed from reference TRBV30 and TRBJ1-6, reads SQTIHQWPATLVQPVGSPLSLECTVEGTSNPNLYWYRQAAGRGLQLLFYSVGIGQISSEVPQNLSASRPQDRQFILSSKKLLLSDSGFYLCAWSLSRDSPLHFGNGTRLTVT.

Written as DNA, the CDR3 is TGCAGTGCTAGAGATCCCCGGGGGGGCGGATATACGCAGTATTTT. The encoded protein is CSARDPRGGGYTQYF. V gene TRBV20-1 combines with J gene TRBJ2-3; TRBD2 matches at 8 bases. The V gene's germline CDR1 is DFQATT and CDR2 SNEGSKA (reference sequence). The CDR3 spans 15 residues. Germline trimming cut 0 bases from V and 7 bases from J; bases unmatched to any gene: 9.

This clonotype was found many times. The chain carries TRBV10-3 and TRBJ2-7, with D perhaps TRBD1 or TRBD2 (5 bases each). CDR3 size: 14 residues. The V end lost 8 bases, the J end lost 0 bases, and 14 bases lay between the germline ends. Germline V gene lookup returns CDR1 ENHRY and CDR2 SYGVKD. CDR3 coding DNA: TGTGCCATCTCCGGGACGTTACACTCCTACGAGCAGTACTTC. Protein: CAISGTLHSYEQYF.

Many counts were recorded for this clonotype. The V gene is TRBV6-6, the J gene TRBJ1-2, with 7 bases aligning to TRBD1. Germline V gene sequence: CDR1 MNHNY, CDR2 SVGAGI (reference sequence). The V segment lost 2 bases and the J segment 5 bases; nucleotides outside the gene matches: 8. This CDR3 has 15 amino acids. The DNA of the CDR3 is TGTGCCAGCAGTTACGGGGAGGGGGCAGGGTATGGCTACACCTTC. As protein: CASSYGEGAGYGYTF.

This clonotype was seen at least ten times. The V gene is TRBV5-4, the J gene TRBJ1-2; 8 bases fit TRBD1. Germline lookup yields CDR1 SGHNT and CDR2 YYREEE (reference sequence). CDR3 length equals 16 residues. Trimming at V came to 0 bases and at J to 2 bases, leaving 6 bases not matched to a gene. The CDR3 sequence is CASSLGWDRTNYGYTF. The CDR3 nucleotides read TGTGCCAGCAGCTTGGGCTGGGACAGGACCAACTATGGCTACACCTTC. Full variable domain (outside the CDR3, taken from reference TRBV5-4 and TRBJ1-2): ETGVTQSPTHLIKTRGQQVTLRCSSQSGHNTVSWYQQALGQGPQFIFQYYREEENGRGNFPPRFSGLQFPNYSSELNVNALELDDSALYLCASSLGWDRTNYGYTFGSGTRLTVV.

This clonotype appeared once. With a much larger clone just one base away, this may be a read error. This chain connects TRBV24-1 to TRBJ2-1; D uncertain. The V gene's germline CDR1 is KGHDR and CDR2 SFDVKD. The CDR3 is 17 residues long. The CDR3 spells CATSDGQSGLVYNELFF. In DNA form, the CDR3 reads TGTGCCACCAGTGATGGTCAGTCGGGCCTCGTCTACAATGAGCTGTTCTTC.

This clonotype has a handful of counts. The J gene is TRBJ2-7, the V gene TRBV7-9; 7 bases match TRBD1. Germline assignment: CDR1 SEHNR and CDR2 FQNEAQ (reference sequence). Trimming removed 2 bases from V and 3 bases from J; junction bases left unmatched: 16. The CDR3 spans 18 residues. CDR3 in DNA: TGTGCCAGCAGCTTAAGGCGTTTAAGGGGGACAGAAAACTACGAGCAGTACTTC. Amino acids: CASSLRRLRGTENYEQYF. Full variable domain (outside the CDR3, taken from reference TRBV7-9 and TRBJ2-7): DTGVSQNPRHKITKRGQNVTFRCDPISEHNRLYWYRQTLGQGPEFLTYFQNEAQLEKSRLLSDRFSAERPKGSFSTLEIQRTEQGDSAMYLCASSLRRLRGTENYEQYFGPGTRLTVT.

There are many counts of this clonotype. V usage is TRBV9 and J usage is TRBJ1-2; 11 nucleotides agree with TRBD1. V gave up 3 bases and J gave up 4 bases; unmatched junction bases: 5. CDR1 SGDLS and CDR2 YYNGEE come from the germline V gene. The CDR3 totals 15 residues. The CDR3 reads CASSAGTGGIYGYTF. CDR3 bases: TGTGCCAGCAGCGCCGGGACAGGGGGTATCTATGGCTACACCTTC.

This clonotype was counted at least ten times. The V and J genes are TRBV6-5 and TRBJ1-2; the D is unclear. The CDR3 spans 14 residues. Per the germline V gene, CDR1 is MNHEY and CDR2 is SVGAGI. V was clipped by 6 bases and J by 6 bases, with 17 bases between them. This CDR3 is CASSEWEGRNGYTF. DNA for the CDR3: TGTGCCAGCAGCGAGTGGGAGGGAAGGAATGGCTACACCTTC.

This clonotype was counted many times. This sequence joins TRBV24-1 and TRBJ2-1; 12 bases fit TRBD1. The length of the CDR3 is 16 residues. The V gene's germline CDR1 is KGHDR and CDR2 SFDVKD. The J segment lost 8 bases and the V segment lost 9 bases, leaving 13 bases of the junction unmatched. CDR3 in DNA: TGTGCCACCGGGGAAACCGGGACAGGGGGCAGGGATGAGCAGTTCTTC. Amino acids: CATGETGTGGRDEQFF.

This clonotype was observed at least ten times. The rearrangement uses TRBV5-5 and TRBJ2-2, with D unresolved. Trimming took 3 bases from V and 5 from J, leaving 8 bases between them. This CDR3 is built from 13 residues. Germline V gives CDR1 SGHKS, CDR2 YYEKEE (reference sequence). For the CDR3, the DNA is TGTGCCAGCAGCTCTATTTTGACCGGGGAGCTGTTTTTT. Translated, it gives CASSSILTGELFF.

This clonotype occurred many times. This chain links TRBV2 with TRBJ2-5; weak D call: TRBD1 (6 bases). The V end was cut by 5 bases, the J end by 0 bases, with 7 bases between. The CDR3 contains 13 residues. The germline V gene encodes CDR1 SNHLY and CDR2 FYNNEI. CDR3 sequence: CASSWTDQETQYF. The CDR3 DNA reads as TGTGCCAGCAGTTGGACAGACCAAGAGACCCAGTACTTC.

This clonotype was picked up many times. The CDR3 reads CASSPTFSNEKLFF. The CDR3 region has the DNA TGTGCCAGCAGCCCGACATTCTCTAATGAAAAACTGTTTTTT. J is TRBJ1-4 and V is TRBV27; D gene unclear. Trimming removed 6 bases at V and 3 bases at J, with 11 bases between. The CDR3 is 14 amino acids. The germline gives CDR1 MNHEY, CDR2 SMNVEV (reference sequence).

This clonotype appeared many times. This chain uses TRBV6-2 or TRBV6-3 with TRBJ2-1; D unclear. The V gene's germline CDR1 is MNHEY and CDR2 SVGEGT. This CDR3 comprises 11 residues. V gave up 6 bases and J gave up 6 bases, with 6 bases separating them. CDR3 nucleotide sequence: TGTGCCAGCAGCCCTTCCAATGAGCAGTTCTTC. Amino acids: CASSPSNEQFF.

This clonotype was seen many times. CDR3 DNA: TGTGCCAGCAGCCCCCCGGGACGGAGAAGCAATGAGCAGTTCTTC. It translates to CASSPPGRRSNEQFF. The J gene is TRBJ2-1, the V gene TRBV7-9; possibly TRBD1 or TRBD2 for D (5 bases each). The CDR3 has 15 amino acids. Germline CDR1 SEHNR, CDR2 FQNEAQ (reference sequence). V lost 5 bases and J 6 bases, leaving 17 bases between the germline ends.